This T cell receptor (beta chain) emerged from a study of neurological immune-mediated disorders. Germline V gene lookup returns CDR1 SQVTM and CDR2 ANQGSEA. The V gene end was trimmed by 6 bases and the J gene end by 13 bases; junction bases not matched to a gene: 6. The length of the CDR3 is 10 residues. This clonotype was counted many times. 5'RACE employing 10-nucleotide random UMIs yielded the cDNA. TCRdb called the 5' RACE reads again in MiXCR, with one record for every CDR3 protein. This table holds tens of thousands of distinct CDR3 sequences, roughly 3.6% found once. PBMCs stored at -80 C, numbering 2 million, were the origin of the unsorted libraries.

The J gene is TRBJ2-4, the V gene TRBV29-1; 7 bases align to TRBD1. Sequenced material: PBMCs. This clonotype originated in a young man with multiple sclerosis. DNA for the CDR3: TGCAGCGTCGTTGGGACAGTCCAGTACTTC. Amino acid sequence: CSVVGTVQYF.